These 12 T cell receptor beta chains originate from one sample sequenced in a study of regulatory and conventional T cells in RAG deficiency. Here immunoSEQ multiplex PCR was the method, and the copy in TCRdb shows in-frame clones only, minus some. The sample gives about 1,000 clones, around 81% of which show up once; 16% is in the top ten. The sequencing input was CD8+ T cells sorted from blood. Receptors originate from a human donor with RAG deficiency presenting as severe combined immunodeficiency.

To note about this clone: In the same sample, other DNA sequences code for this CDR3. The chain joins TRBV30 to TRBJ2-7; 9 positions match TRBD1. This CDR3 is built from 13 residues. Germline V lookup: CDR1 GTSNPN, CDR2 SVGIG (reference sequence). The J segment lost 0 bases and the V segment lost 8 bases, leaving 5 bases of the junction unmatched. In nucleotides, the CDR3 is TGTGCCGCGACAGGGGGGAGCTCCTACGAGCAGTACTTC. Protein sequence: CAATGGSSYEQYF.

The chain recombines TRBV28 with TRBJ1-1, with D tentatively TRBD1 (6 bases). CDR1 is MDHEN, CDR2 SYDVKM, per germline. The CDR3 runs 14 residues. V was trimmed by 5 bases and J by 1 base, leaving 11 bases between them. The CDR3 loop is CASSAYRENTEAFF. In nucleotides, the CDR3 is TGTGCCAGCAGTGCCTACAGGGAGAACACTGAAGCTTTCTTT.

The chain links TRBV10-2 to TRBJ2-5, with D possibly TRBD1 on 7 matching bases. In germline, CDR1 is WSHSY, CDR2 SAAADI. There are 12 residues in the CDR3. Deletions cut 8 bases from V and 4 bases from J, with 11 bases between. The CDR3 coding sequence is TGCGCCAGCCAGGGGGGCCTAGAGACCCAGTACTTC. Residues: CASQGGLETQYF.

J is TRBJ1-1 and V is TRBV6-5; D unresolved. The germline gives CDR1 MNHEY, CDR2 SVGAGI. The CDR3 contains 14 residues. Trimming removed 0 bases from V and 2 bases from J, with 7 bases in between. Here the CDR3 reads CASSYSGRNTEAFF. The CDR3 DNA reads TGTGCCAGCAGTTACTCAGGCCGTAACACTGAAGCTTTCTTT.

The chain links TRBV7-9 to TRBJ2-1; D is unresolved. CDR1 SEHNR and CDR2 FQNEAQ come from the germline V gene (reference sequence). V dropped 0 bases and J dropped 5 bases, with 2 bases sitting between them. The CDR3 sequence is 12 residues long. CDR3 DNA sequence: TGTGCCAGCAGCTTAGCGGACAATGAGCAGTTCTTC. This sequence encodes CASSLADNEQFF. Filled out from reference TRBV7-9 and TRBJ2-1, the complete variable domain reads DTGVSQNPRHKITKRGQNVTFRCDPISEHNRLYWYRQTLGQGPEFLTYFQNEAQLEKSRLLSDRFSAERPKGSFSTLEIQRTEQGDSAMYLCASSLADNEQFFGPGTRLTVL.

This clone was detected a few times. This sequence joins TRBV25-1 and TRBJ2-7; the D is unclear. In germline, CDR1 is MGHDK, CDR2 SYGVNS. There are 14 residues in the CDR3. V lost 1 base and J 5 bases, leaving 12 bases between the germline ends. The CDR3 sequence: CASSEWVSSDEQYF. The CDR3 region has the DNA TGTGCCAGCAGTGAATGGGTCAGTTCCGACGAGCAGTACTTC.

The V and J genes are TRBV28 and TRBJ1-2, with D tentatively TRBD1 (5 bases). From germline, CDR1 is MDHEN and CDR2 SYDVKM. The CDR3 runs to 15 residues. Trimming left V 3 bases short and J 4 bases short, with 15 bases between. In nucleotides, the CDR3 is TGTGCCAGCAGTTTCTCAGGTGGGGGGTCCTATGGCTACACCTTC. It codes for CASSFSGGGSYGYTF.

This chain joins TRBV7-8 and TRBJ2-7; TRBD1 is a possible D gene (6 bases). From germline, CDR1 is SGHVS and CDR2 FQNEAQ. The V gene lost 2 bases and the J gene lost 6 bases, with 14 bases spanning the gap. The CDR3 extends over 14 amino acids. The CDR3 loop is CASSLSRQEGEQYF. In DNA form, the CDR3 reads TGTGCCAGCAGCTTATCCCGACAGGAAGGCGAGCAGTACTTC.

This clone appeared a single time. V usage is TRBV5-1 and J usage is TRBJ1-1; D is unresolved. Per the germline V gene, CDR1 is SGHRS and CDR2 is YFSETQ. The CDR3 covers 11 residues. The V end was cut by 0 bases, the J end by 5 bases, with 2 bases between. CDR3 nucleotide sequence: TGCGCCAGCAGCTTGGGAACTGAAGCTTTCTTT. Translating gives CASSLGTEAFF.

In its sample, this clone was seen once. The chain combines TRBV27 with TRBJ2-1, with unresolved D. The CDR3 spans 11 residues. Trimming took 3 bases from V and 8 from J, leaving 5 bases between them. Germline assignment: CDR1 MNHEY and CDR2 SMNVEV (reference sequence). The CDR3 loop reads CASSFLHEQFF. The CDR3 nucleotides are TGTGCCAGCAGTTTTCTCCATGAGCAGTTCTTC.

This clone came up once. The V and J genes are TRBV28 and TRBJ1-2, with 8 bases identical to TRBD1. The V segment lost 7 bases and the J segment 0 bases; nucleotides outside the gene matches: 13. Germline CDR1 MDHEN, CDR2 SYDVKM. The CDR3 length is 17 residues. The DNA of the CDR3 is TGTGCCAGCACCCCGGACAGGGCAATATTAGCTAACTATGGCTACACCTTC. This sequence encodes CASTPDRAILANYGYTF.

CDR3 sequence (DNA): TGTGCCAGCTCGCGATATGGGGCCAACGTCCTGACTTTC. It specifies CASSRYGANVLTF. V is TRBV18 and J is TRBJ2-6; no clear D gene. Trimming removed 6 bases from V and 3 bases from J, with 6 bases in between. CDR3 length: 13 amino acids. The germline gives CDR1 KGHSH, CDR2 LQKENI.